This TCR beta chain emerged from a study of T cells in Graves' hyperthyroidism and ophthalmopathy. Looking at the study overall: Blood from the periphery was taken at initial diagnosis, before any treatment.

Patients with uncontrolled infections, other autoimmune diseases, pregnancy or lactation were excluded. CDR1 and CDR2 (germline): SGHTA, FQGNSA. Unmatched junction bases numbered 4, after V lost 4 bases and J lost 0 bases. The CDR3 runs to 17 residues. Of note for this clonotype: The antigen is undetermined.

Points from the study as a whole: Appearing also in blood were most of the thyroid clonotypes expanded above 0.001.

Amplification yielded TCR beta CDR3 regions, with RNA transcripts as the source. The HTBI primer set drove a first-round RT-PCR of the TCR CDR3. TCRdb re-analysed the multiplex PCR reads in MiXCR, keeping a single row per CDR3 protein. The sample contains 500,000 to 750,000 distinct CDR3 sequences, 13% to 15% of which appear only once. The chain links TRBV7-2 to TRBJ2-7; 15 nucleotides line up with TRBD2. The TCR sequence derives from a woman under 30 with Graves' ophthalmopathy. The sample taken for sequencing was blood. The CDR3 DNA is TGTGCCAGCAGCTCAGGACTAGCGGGAGGGAGCTCCTACGAGCAGTACTTC. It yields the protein CASSSGLAGGSSYEQYF.